This record covers a single TCR beta chain. Its antigen is not known. The study amplified TCR beta CDR3 regions using RNA transcripts. First-round RT-PCR employed HTBI primers, with a second-round multiplex PCR after it. TCRdb independently ran MiXCR on the multiplex PCR reads; one entry per CDR3 protein. Among 600,000 to 700,000 distinct CDR3 sequences, more than 40% were seen once, and the ten largest hold roughly 3.5%. Trimming left V 0 bases short and J 3 bases short, with 8 bases between. The CDR3 has 14 amino acids. In germline, CDR1 is LGHNA, CDR2 YNFKEQ. The data were obtained in a study of Graves' ophthalmopathy and Graves' hyperthyroidism. Each donor who had ophthalmopathy showed moderate-to-severe activity, a CAS of ≥3, a NOSPECS of ≥4, and a duration under 3 months. The authors diagnosed from clinical symptoms, serum thyroxine, TRAb, thyroid ultrasound and orbital computed tomography. Study-level results: Discrimination between ophthalmopathy and stable hyperthyroidism by a 13-signature model showed about 85% sensitivity and roughly 80% specificity. In predicting ophthalmopathy progression, the model reached approximately 70% sensitivity and under 75% specificity.

This chain connects TRBV4-2 to TRBJ1-1, with a possible D match to TRBD1 (5 bases). Input material: peripheral blood. This receptor was obtained from an adult man with Graves' ophthalmopathy. CDR3 in DNA: TGTGCCAGCAGCCAAGACAGGGTGGACACTGAAGCTTTCTTT. Its protein product is CASSQDRVDTEAFF.